Following are 20 T cell receptor beta chains from one sample sequenced in a study of shared clonotypes between healthy human individuals (dated by TCRdb to the early 2020s). Libraries came from the immunoSEQ multiplex PCR assay. Not all clones reach the TCRdb copy of this immuneACCESS table, which keeps in-frame sequences only. Checked studies attribute under half of the gap to unresolved V genes and leave the rest unexplained. The sample yields roughly 2,300,000 clones; around 93% were counted once. Approximately 0.41% of the sample belongs to the ten largest clones. The sample taken for sequencing was naive CD4+ T cells from PBMCs. The sample's cell subset or site label, in plain terms: CD45RA+ positively selected. All receptors come from a man aged 18 to 29 in good health. Some clones in this sample may be carry-over from other donors' samples.

On this clone itself: The sample holds other DNA sequences that translate to the same CDR3. This rearrangement joins TRBV5-1 to TRBJ1-3; perhaps TRBD1 as D (5 bases). The CDR3 has 16 amino acids. Trimming pared 0 bases from V and 0 bases from J, leaving 10 bases between. Germline V lookup: CDR1 SGHRS, CDR2 YFSETQ. This chain's CDR3 is CASSLAGQGSGNTIYF. CDR3 sequence (DNA): TGCGCCAGCAGCTTGGCGGGGCAGGGCTCTGGAAACACCATATATTTT. Based on the CDR3 plus reference TRBV5-1 and TRBJ1-3, the full variable domain is KAGVTQTPRYLIKTRGQQVTLSCSPISGHRSVSWYQQTPGQGLQFLFEYFSETQRNKGNFPGRFSGRQFSNSRSEMNVSTLELGDSALYLCASSLAGQGSGNTIYFGEGSWLTVV.

DNA for the CDR3: TGTGCCAGCTCACCAGAACTAGCGGTCTACTACGAGCAGTACTTC. It encodes CASSPELAVYYEQYF. The V and J genes are TRBV18 and TRBJ2-7, with 8 bases that match TRBD2. Germline values: CDR1 KGHSH, CDR2 LQKENI. There are 15 residues in the CDR3. V shed 2 bases, J shed 3 bases, and the junction held 6 bases outside the gene matches.

The chain joins TRBV19 to TRBJ2-1; 10 bases are shared with TRBD2. CDR3 size: 13 residues. V shed 10 bases and J 9 bases; nucleotides not matched to a gene: 9. Germline V gene lookup returns CDR1 LNHDA and CDR2 SQIVND (reference sequence). The CDR3 loop reads CATTEVAGGEQFF. The CDR3 DNA follows: TGTGCCACCACGGAAGTAGCGGGGGGTGAGCAGTTCTTC.

The V and J genes are TRBV9 and TRBJ2-5, with TRBD2 matching 10 bases. The CDR3 consists of 15 residues. The V and J ends lost 0 bases and 5 bases, in that order; junction bases with no gene match: 4. Looked up from germline, CDR1 is SGDLS and CDR2 is YYNGEE. The CDR3 nucleotides read TGTGCCAGCAGCGTAGAGGGACTAGCGTCGGAGACCCAGTACTTC. Translation: CASSVEGLASETQYF.

The chain links TRBV19 to TRBJ1-3; TRBD1 agrees at 7 bases. The CDR3 has 16 amino acids. CDR1 is LNHDA, CDR2 SQIVND, per germline (reference sequence). V was clipped by 3 bases and J by 0 bases; unmatched bases: 5. Here the CDR3 reads CASSIRDRSSGNTIYF. The CDR3 DNA reads as TGTGCCAGTAGTATCCGGGACAGAAGCTCTGGAAACACCATATATTTT.

This chain links TRBV9 with TRBJ2-2; D unclear. The CDR3 contains 15 residues. Germline-derived CDR1 and CDR2 are SGDLS and YYNGEE. The V end lost 0 bases, the J end lost 1 base, and 7 bases lay between the germline ends. The CDR3 region has the DNA TGTGCCAGCAGCGTAGTCGCGTTGAACACCGGGGAGCTGTTTTTT. Translating gives CASSVVALNTGELFF.

The chain carries TRBV25-1 and TRBJ2-2; D might be TRBD2 (6 bases). Germline CDR1 is MGHDK and CDR2 is SYGVNS. The CDR3 sequence is 14 residues long. The V gene lost 6 bases and the J gene lost 8 bases, with 16 bases spanning the gap. The CDR3: CASSDAARGGELFF. The CDR3 bases are TGTGCCAGCAGCGACGCCGCTCGGGGGGGGGAGCTGTTTTTT.

The chain uses TRBV4-1 and TRBJ1-6; maybe TRBD1 (6 bases). Germline assignment: CDR1 MGHRA and CDR2 YSYEKL. V lost 0 bases and J lost 8, with 14 bases in between. The CDR3 runs 16 residues. CDR3 sequence reads: CASSQERGGPDSPLHF. CDR3 nucleotide sequence: TGCGCCAGCAGCCAAGAACGTGGGGGGCCCGATTCACCCCTCCACTTT.

This clone was detected only once. The rearrangement links TRBV6-1 to TRBJ1-5, with D hard to call. The V and J ends lost 6 bases and 0 bases respectively, with 12 bases between them. Germline lookup yields CDR1 MNHNS and CDR2 SASEGT. The CDR3 has 15 amino acids. CDR3 coding DNA: TGTGCCAGCAGCGCGTTTTGGGTTAGCAATCAGCCCCAGCATTTT. This encodes CASSAFWVSNQPQHF.

This clone was seen once. This sequence joins TRBV28 and TRBJ2-3, with 7 positions matching TRBD2. CDR1 and CDR2 from the germline V gene are MDHEN and SYDVKM. The CDR3 length is 15 residues. With 7 bases clipped from V and 3 bases from J, the junction kept 10 bases outside the gene matches. The chain's CDR3 is CASTGGEWRTDTQYF. CDR3 in DNA: TGTGCCAGCACTGGGGGGGAATGGAGAACAGATACGCAGTATTTT. Using reference TRBV28 and TRBJ2-3 for the parts outside the CDR3, the full variable domain is DVKVTQSSRYLVKRTGEKVFLECVQDMDHENMFWYRQDPGLGLRLIYFSYDVKMKEKGDIPEGYSVSREKKERFSLILESASTNQTSMYLCASTGGEWRTDTQYFGPGTRLTVL.

A word on this clone: This specimen includes other DNA sequences encoding the same CDR3. The V and J genes are TRBV28 and TRBJ2-1; possibly TRBD2 for D (5 bases). The germline V and J ends were trimmed by 2 bases and 0 bases, with 5 bases remaining between them. Per germline, CDR1 MDHEN and CDR2 SYDVKM. CDR3 length: 14 residues. The CDR3 loop reads CASSLGGSYNEQFF. CDR3 in DNA: TGTGCCAGCAGTTTAGGAGGCTCCTACAATGAGCAGTTCTTC.

The chain links TRBV18 to TRBJ2-1, with 10 nucleotides matching TRBD2. J was trimmed by 5 bases and V by 5 bases; bases with no gene match: 6. CDR3 length: 15 residues. From germline, CDR1 is KGHSH and CDR2 LQKENI. This chain's CDR3 is CASSTGLAANNEQFF. The CDR3 nucleotides are TGTGCCAGCTCAACAGGACTAGCGGCCAACAATGAGCAGTTCTTC.

The gene calls are TRBV2 and TRBJ2-1; D perhaps matches TRBD1 (7 bases). From germline, CDR1 is SNHLY and CDR2 FYNNEI. The CDR3 spans 15 residues. The germline V and J ends were trimmed by 8 bases and 1 base, with 15 bases remaining between them. CDR3 sequence reads: CASVTQGGSYNEQFF. The CDR3 nucleotides read TGTGCCAGCGTAACCCAGGGGGGATCCTACAATGAGCAGTTCTTC.

V and J are TRBV5-4 and TRBJ1-5; D call uncertain. Germline V gives CDR1 SGHNT, CDR2 YYREEE (reference sequence). The CDR3 runs to 13 residues. V lost 4 bases and J 5 bases, leaving 10 bases between the germline ends. CDR3 in DNA: TGTGCCAGCAGCGTAGCCAGTGATCAGCCCCAGCATTTT. Translated: CASSVASDQPQHF.

The chain is built from TRBV19 and TRBJ1-5; 8 bases are shared with TRBD1. CDR3 size: 13 residues. V was pared by 7 bases and J by 4 bases, with 3 bases of the junction left unmatched. Germline assignment: CDR1 LNHDA and CDR2 SQIVND (reference sequence). CDR3 region: CASKDRVNQPQHF. CDR3 bases: TGTGCCAGTAAGGACAGGGTTAATCAGCCCCAGCATTTT.

Remarks on this clone: The same CDR3 is also encoded by other DNA sequences in this sample. The chain employs TRBV27 and TRBJ1-4, with TRBD1 matching 9 bases. V gave up 7 bases and J gave up 8 bases; unmatched junction bases: 5. In germline, CDR1 is MNHEY, CDR2 SMNVEV (reference sequence). This CDR3 has 13 residues. CDR3 DNA sequence: TGTGCCAGCACTCGACAGGGGGGGGAAAAACTGTTTTTT. This sequence encodes CASTRQGGEKLFF. Looking up the rest from reference TRBV27 and TRBJ1-4 gives the full variable domain: EAQVTQNPRYLITVTGKKLTVTCSQNMNHEYMSWYRQDPGLGLRQIYYSMNVEVTDKGDVPEGYKVSRKEKRNFPLILESPSPNQTSLYFCASTRQGGEKLFFGSGTQLSVL.

The V call is TRBV7-2, the J call TRBJ2-7; no definite D call. CDR1 SGHTA and CDR2 FQGNSA come from the germline V gene. The CDR3 is 15 residues long. V was cut by 5 bases and J by 0 bases, with 14 bases left in between. CDR3 loop: CASSRSRGASYEQYF. DNA of the CDR3: TGTGCCAGCAGCCGCAGTAGAGGCGCCTCCTACGAGCAGTACTTC.

A remark on this clone: The same CDR3 also results from other DNA sequences found in this sample. The chain has TRBV27 and TRBJ2-7; 8 bases match TRBD1. Looked up from germline, CDR1 is MNHEY and CDR2 is SMNVEV (reference sequence). The V gene end was trimmed by 5 bases and the J gene end by 6 bases; junction bases not matched to a gene: 6. The CDR3 spans 13 residues. CDR3 in amino acids: CASSPSTGVEQYF. CDR3 coding DNA: TGTGCCAGCAGTCCCTCGACAGGGGTCGAGCAGTACTTC.

This clone was seen a single time. The chain has TRBV2 and TRBJ1-5; 8 bases align to TRBD1. J lost 4 bases, V lost 2 bases, and 4 bases had no gene match. Looked up from germline, CDR1 is SNHLY and CDR2 is FYNNEI. The CDR3 has 15 amino acids. CDR3 region: CASSEYRGTNQPQHF. CDR3 nucleotides: TGTGCCAGCAGTGAATACAGGGGGACAAATCAGCCCCAGCATTTT. Full variable domain (missing parts from reference TRBV2 and TRBJ1-5): EPEVTQTPSHQVTQMGQEVILRCVPISNHLYFYWYRQILGQKVEFLVSFYNNEISEKSEIFDDQFSVERPDGSNFTLKIRSTKLEDSAMYFCASSEYRGTNQPQHFGDGTRLSIL.

DNA for the CDR3: TGTGCTCGCGGGATATGGTACACTGAAGCTTTCTTT. The encoded protein is CARGIWYTEAFF. The V call is TRBV28, the J call TRBJ1-1, with D unresolved. CDR1 is MDHEN and CDR2 is SYDVKM in the germline V gene. The CDR3 spans 12 residues.